The clone carrying this TCR beta chain has just a few counts. Sample-barcoded 5' priming and a J-beta primer mix drove a second PCR of roughly 6 to 12 cycles. TCRdb re-called the 5' RACE reads through MiXCR, storing one row per CDR3 protein. The sample records around 1.5 million distinct CDR3 sequences, roughly 30% being singletons. These data are taken from a study of blood T cells in healthy people across ages. The germline V gene encodes CDR1 DFQATT and CDR2 SNEGSKA (reference sequence). J gave up 7 bases and V 8 bases, and 12 bases lay outside the gene matches. This CDR3 comprises 14 residues. V and J are TRBV20-1 and TRBJ2-1; 9 bases map to TRBD2. This clonotype was sampled from a woman aged 25 to 45 in good health. Sequenced: blood. The DNA for the CDR3 is TGCAGTAGTGTTAGCGGGAGTCTTAGTAATGAGCAGTTCTTC. Residues: CSSVSGSLSNEQFF.